One sample yielded the 6 T cell receptor beta chains listed below, sequenced in a study of T cells in women clearing cervical HPV infection. Assay: immunoSEQ multiplex PCR; the TCRdb copy retains only in-frame clones and omits some. The sample data list more than 25,000 clones. The sample consisted of blood buffy coat. These receptors all come from a woman aged 18 to 75 with a cervical HPV16 infection that either progressed to CIN3+ or cleared (not recorded which).

About this clone: The read is 3 residues too short to cover the CDR3 end, so that end is filled in from the germline J gene. The chain has TRBV18 and TRBJ1-2; the D gene is possibly TRBD1 (6 bases). Germline-derived CDR1 and CDR2 are KGHSH and LQKENI. This CDR3 contains 13 residues. CDR3 sequence reads: CASSRTGSYDYTF. CDR3 DNA, as far as it was read: TGTGCCAGCTCGAGAACAGGGTCCTACGAC.

Remarks on this clone: The read finishes 3 residues shy of the CDR3 end, and the germline J gene is used to complete it. This chain links TRBV19 with TRBJ1-5; the match to TRBD1 covers 9 bases. Germline V gene lookup returns CDR1 LNHDA and CDR2 SQIVND (reference sequence). With 5 bases clipped from V and 6 bases from J, the junction kept 11 bases outside the gene matches. The CDR3 runs to 16 residues. The sequenced CDR3 bases are TGTGCCAGTAGTTTCCTCGGAACAGGGGGCGGTCAGCCC. Amino acid sequence: CASSFLGTGGGQP. The entire CDR3 is CASSFLGTGGGQPQHF.

Of note for this clone: The observed sequence ends 3 residues before the CDR3 terminus, with the missing tail filled in from the germline J gene. This chain joins TRBV29-1 and TRBJ2-1, with 9 bases matching TRBD2. The trim removed 1 base at V and 2 bases at J, leaving 0 bases unmatched. CDR1 is SQVTM and CDR2 is ANQGSEA in the germline V gene. This CDR3 spans 14 amino acids. This CDR3 reads CSVEGTSAYNEQFF. The CDR3 bases that were read are TGCAGCGTTGAAGGGACTAGCGCCTACAATGAG.

The CDR3 protein is CASSLEAGQETQYF. The DNA read from the CDR3 is TGCGCCAGCAGCTTGGAGGCGGGCCAAGAGACC. The chain has TRBV5-1 and TRBJ2-5; TRBD2 might be the D (5 bases). The CDR3 extends 3 residues past the end of the read, so its final part is completed from the germline J gene. Germline loops: CDR1 SGHRS, CDR2 YFSETQ. Trimming cost V 0 bases and J 1 base, with 7 bases left between them. The CDR3 is 14 residues long.

A remark on this clone: Sequencing ends 3 residues short of the CDR3 end; the germline J gene provides the rest. The chain employs TRBV7-2 and TRBJ1-5, with 8 bases that match TRBD1. This CDR3 has 14 amino acids. V trimming: 2 bases; J trimming: 4 bases; junction bases outside the gene matches: 1. Germline assignment: CDR1 SGHTA and CDR2 FQGNSA. The chain's CDR3 is CASSLRTGNQPQHF. The sequenced CDR3 bases are TGTGCCAGCAGCTTAAGGACAGGGAATCAGCCC.

About this clone itself: The read terminates 3 residues before the CDR3 end, so the remaining end is supplied by the germline J gene. V gene TRBV20-1 combines with J gene TRBJ1-2, with TRBD1 as a possible D gene (6 bases). Trimming left V 6 bases short and J 5 bases short, with 16 bases between. The CDR3 is 13 residues long. The V gene's germline CDR1 is DFQATT and CDR2 SNEGSKA (reference sequence). The CDR3 bases that were read are TGCAGTGCCCAACTTTTTCAGGGGTATGGC. As protein: CSAQLFQGYG. The whole CDR3 is CSAQLFQGYGYTF.